The 2 T cell receptor beta chains below come from one sample, sequenced in a study of cytomegalovirus exposure and HLA in healthy donors. The PCR was carried out with 60 Vbeta primers and 13 Jbeta primers. The table came from immunoSEQ multiplex PCR; TCRdb's copy has only in-frame clones and leaves some out. This table has roughly 200,000 clones, around 85% appearing once. Sequencing used PBMCs. The receptors shown here come from a woman aged 45-65 years in good health and CMV-seronegative.

This chain joins TRBV5-3 and TRBJ2-1; 8 nucleotides line up with TRBD1. TRBV5-3 is labeled an ORF, and its function is uncertain. The CDR3 sequence is 14 residues long. Losses at the gene ends were 4 bases for V and 8 bases for J; bases not matched to a gene: 8. CDR3 residues: CARSTWTGWHEQFF. CDR3 DNA: TGTGCCAGAAGCACTTGGACAGGGTGGCATGAGCAGTTCTTC.

Of note for this clone: Other nucleotide sequences in the sample specify the same CDR3. The rearrangement joins TRBV18 to TRBJ1-5; TRBD1 agrees at 7 bases. The CDR3 is 15 amino acids. V lost 2 bases, J lost 1 base, and 2 bases stayed unmatched. The germline V gene has CDR1 KGHSH and CDR2 LQKENI. The CDR3 spells CASSPTTGSNQPQHF. The CDR3 DNA reads as TGTGCCAGCTCACCAACGACAGGGAGCAATCAGCCCCAGCATTTT.